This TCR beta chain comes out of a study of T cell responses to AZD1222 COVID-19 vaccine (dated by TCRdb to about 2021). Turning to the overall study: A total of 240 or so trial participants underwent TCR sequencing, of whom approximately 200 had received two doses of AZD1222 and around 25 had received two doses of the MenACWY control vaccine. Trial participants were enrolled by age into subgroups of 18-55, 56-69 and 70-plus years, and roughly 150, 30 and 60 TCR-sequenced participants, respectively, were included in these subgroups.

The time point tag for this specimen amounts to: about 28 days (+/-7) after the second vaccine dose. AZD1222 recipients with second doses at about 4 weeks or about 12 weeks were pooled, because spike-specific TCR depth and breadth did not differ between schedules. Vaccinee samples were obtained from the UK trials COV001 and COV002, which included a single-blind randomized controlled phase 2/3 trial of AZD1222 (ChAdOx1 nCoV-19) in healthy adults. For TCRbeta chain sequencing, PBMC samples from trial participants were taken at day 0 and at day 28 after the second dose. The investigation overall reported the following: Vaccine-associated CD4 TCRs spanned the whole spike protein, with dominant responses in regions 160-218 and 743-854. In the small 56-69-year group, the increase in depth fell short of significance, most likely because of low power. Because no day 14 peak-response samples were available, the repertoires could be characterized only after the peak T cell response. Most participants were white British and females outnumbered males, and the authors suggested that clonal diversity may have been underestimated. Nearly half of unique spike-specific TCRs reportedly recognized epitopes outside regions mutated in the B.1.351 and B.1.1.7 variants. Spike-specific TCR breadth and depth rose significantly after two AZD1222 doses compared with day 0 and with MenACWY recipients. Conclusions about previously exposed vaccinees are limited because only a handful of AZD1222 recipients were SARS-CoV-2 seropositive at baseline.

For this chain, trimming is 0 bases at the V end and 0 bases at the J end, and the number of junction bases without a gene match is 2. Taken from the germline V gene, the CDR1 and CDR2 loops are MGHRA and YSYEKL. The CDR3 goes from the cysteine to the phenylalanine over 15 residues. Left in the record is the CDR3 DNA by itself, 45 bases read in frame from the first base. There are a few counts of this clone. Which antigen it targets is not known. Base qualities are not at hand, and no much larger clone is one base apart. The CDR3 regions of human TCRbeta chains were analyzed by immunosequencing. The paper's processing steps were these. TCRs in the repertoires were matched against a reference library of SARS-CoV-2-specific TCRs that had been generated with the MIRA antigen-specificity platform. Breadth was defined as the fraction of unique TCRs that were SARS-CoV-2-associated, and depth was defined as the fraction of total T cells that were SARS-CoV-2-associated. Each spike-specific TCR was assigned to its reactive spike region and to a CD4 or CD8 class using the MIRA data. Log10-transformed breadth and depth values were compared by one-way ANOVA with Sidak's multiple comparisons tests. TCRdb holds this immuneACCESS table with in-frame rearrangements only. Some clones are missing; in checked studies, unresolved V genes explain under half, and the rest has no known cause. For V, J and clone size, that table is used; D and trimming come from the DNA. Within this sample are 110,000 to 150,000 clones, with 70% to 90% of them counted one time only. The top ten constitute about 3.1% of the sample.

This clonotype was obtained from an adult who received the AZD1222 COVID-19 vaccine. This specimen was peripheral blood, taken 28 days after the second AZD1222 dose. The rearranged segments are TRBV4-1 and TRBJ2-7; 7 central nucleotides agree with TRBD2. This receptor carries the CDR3 CASSQERGNSYEQYF. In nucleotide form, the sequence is TGCGCCAGCAGCCAAGAGCGGGGGAACTCCTACGAGCAGTACTTC.